The 31 T cell receptor beta chains in this list originate from one sample, sequenced in a study of cytomegalovirus exposure and HLA in healthy donors. Primers: 60 Vbeta forward and 13 Jbeta reverse. Only in-frame clones appear in the TCRdb table, and some are missing; sequencing was by immunoSEQ multiplex PCR. This table holds about 100,000 clones, 70% to 80% found once. The sample comprised PBMCs. These receptors were collected from a female donor in good health and CMV-seropositive.

The V call is TRBV6-5, the J call TRBJ2-7; 8 bases align to TRBD1. The CDR3 is made up of 15 amino acids. From germline, CDR1 is MNHEY and CDR2 SVGAGI. Trimming cost V 6 bases and J 3 bases; bases outside gene matches: 10. CDR3 region: CASRGDRGKFYEQYF. In nucleotides, the CDR3 is TGTGCCAGCAGGGGAGACAGGGGAAAATTCTACGAGCAGTACTTC.

This clone was seen once. This sequence joins TRBV6-1 and TRBJ1-5, with 8 positions matching TRBD1. Germline CDR1 reads MNHNS; CDR2 reads SASEGT. Trimming cost V 5 bases and J 2 bases; bases outside gene matches: 5. This CDR3 is built from 15 residues. CDR3 loop: CASSTSGQGNQPQHF. DNA for the CDR3: TGTGCCAGCAGTACCTCGGGACAGGGCAATCAGCCCCAGCATTTT.

V and J are TRBV4-3 and TRBJ2-3; 7 nucleotides align to TRBD2. This CDR3 comprises 15 residues. Germline values: CDR1 LGHNA, CDR2 YSLEER. V lost 4 bases to trimming and J lost 2 bases; unmatched junction nucleotides: 6. CDR3 in amino acids: CASSPQRGSTDTQYF. The CDR3 DNA sequence: TGCGCCAGCAGCCCCCAGCGGGGATCCACAGATACGCAGTATTTT.

The gene calls are TRBV7-7 and TRBJ2-2, with D maybe TRBD2 (6 bases). V dropped 5 bases and J dropped 8 bases, with 6 bases sitting between them. From germline, CDR1 is SSHAT and CDR2 FNYEAQ (reference sequence). CDR3 length: 11 residues. The CDR3 coding sequence is TGTGCCAGCAGCGGAGGGGGGGAGCTGTTTTTT. Translated, it gives CASSGGGELFF.

This clone was observed a few times. The chain recombines TRBV6-1 with TRBJ2-7, with D tentatively TRBD1 (6 bases). This CDR3 is built from 15 residues. V gave up 3 bases and J gave up 0 bases, with 12 bases separating them. Germline loops: CDR1 MNHNS, CDR2 SASEGT. The CDR3 nucleotides are TGTGCCAGCAGTGATATTCAGGGGTCCTCCTACGAGCAGTACTTC. Encoded protein: CASSDIQGSSYEQYF.

The chain has TRBV19 and TRBJ2-5; D is possibly TRBD2 (6 bases). Per germline, CDR1 LNHDA and CDR2 SQIVND (reference sequence). The CDR3 has 15 amino acids. Trimming took 1 base from V and 2 from J, leaving 11 bases between them. Here the CDR3 reads CASSIAGAGQETQYF. In DNA, the CDR3 is TGTGCCAGTAGTATAGCCGGGGCGGGACAAGAGACCCAGTACTTC.

This clone was observed a few times. The chain combines TRBV6-1 with TRBJ2-7, with 12 nucleotides matching TRBD1. V gave up 4 bases and J gave up 4 bases; unmatched junction bases: 8. The CDR3 spans 16 residues. Germline V gives CDR1 MNHNS, CDR2 SASEGT. CDR3 coding DNA: TGTGCCAGCAGTGCCGTTCCGGGACAGGGGGCGTACGAGCAGTACTTC. Protein sequence: CASSAVPGQGAYEQYF.

This sequence joins TRBV4-1 and TRBJ1-1, with TRBD1 identical over 8 bases. The CDR3 covers 15 residues. Germline-derived CDR1 and CDR2 are MGHRA and YSYEKL. The ends lost 1 base at V and 7 bases at J; junction bases unmatched: 8. The CDR3 bases are TGCGCCAGCAGCCAAGCTCCCCCAGGGGGCGGTGAAGCTTTCTTT. Its protein is CASSQAPPGGGEAFF.

This chain joins TRBV7-2 and TRBJ2-3, with 7 bases fitting TRBD2. Germline CDR1 is SGHTA and CDR2 is FQGNSA. The V and J ends lost 4 bases and 2 bases, in that order; junction bases with no gene match: 9. The CDR3 spans 16 residues. CDR3 DNA: TGTGCCAGCAGCTCGCCTCCCGGGGGGACCACAGATACGCAGTATTTT. This encodes CASSSPPGGTTDTQYF.

The rearrangement uses TRBV11-2 and TRBJ2-7, with TRBD1 matching over 8 bases. The germline V gene encodes CDR1 SGHAT and CDR2 FQNNGV. With V trimmed by 5 bases and J by 2 bases, 11 bases remained unmatched. This CDR3 is built from 16 residues. CDR3 DNA: TGTGCCAGCAGCCCCACTACAGGGGGTTTCACCTACGAGCAGTACTTC. Translating gives CASSPTTGGFTYEQYF.

The count of this clone is one. J is TRBJ1-2 and V is TRBV6-5; 8 nucleotides align to TRBD1. The CDR3 spans 13 residues. The germline gives CDR1 MNHEY, CDR2 SVGAGI. With V trimmed by 6 bases and J by 7 bases, 7 bases remained unmatched. The CDR3 here is CASSPGTGSGYTF. The CDR3 nucleotides read TGTGCCAGCAGCCCCGGGACAGGTTCTGGCTACACCTTC.

The V gene is TRBV27, the J gene TRBJ2-1, with TRBD2 matching 9 bases. V gave up 5 bases and J gave up 5 bases; unmatched junction bases: 19. The germline gives CDR1 MNHEY, CDR2 SMNVEV (reference sequence). The CDR3 sequence is 19 residues long. CDR3 in amino acids: CASSPKPPPGLAVNNEQFF. For the CDR3, the DNA is TGTGCCAGCAGTCCCAAACCCCCCCCGGGACTAGCAGTCAACAATGAGCAGTTCTTC.

The chain has TRBV5-1 and TRBJ2-1; 9 bases map to TRBD2. Germline V gene data show CDR1 as SGHRS and CDR2 as YFSETQ. V lost 3 bases, J lost 7 bases, and 14 bases stayed unmatched. This CDR3 contains 17 residues. Written as DNA, the CDR3 is TGCGCCAGCAGCTACTATCTCAGCGGGAGGAGGGTGAATGAGCAGTTCTTC. This codes for CASSYYLSGRRVNEQFF.

The V and J genes are TRBV19 and TRBJ1-2; 10 bases are a match to TRBD1. This CDR3 has 15 residues. V shed 6 bases, J shed 4 bases, and the junction held 8 bases outside the gene matches. The germline V gene encodes CDR1 LNHDA and CDR2 SQIVND (reference sequence). For the CDR3, the DNA is TGTGCCAGTAGCCTCCCGGGACAGGGGCCCTATGGCTACACCTTC. Protein: CASSLPGQGPYGYTF.

This clone was observed a few times. One end of the junction varies from germline; a read error may be responsible. V and J are TRBV7-9 and TRBJ2-7; possibly TRBD2 for D (6 bases). CDR3 length: 17 residues. In germline, CDR1 is SEHNR, CDR2 FQNEAQ (reference sequence). The CDR3 DNA reads as TGTTCCAGCAGTCCTAAATCCCCGGGACTCCAGAACGACGAGCAGTACTTC. This sequence encodes CSSSPKSPGLQNDEQYF.

V and J are TRBV11-2 and TRBJ2-1; D may be TRBD2 (5 bases). Germline loops: CDR1 SGHAT, CDR2 FQNNGV. The V end was cut by 5 bases, the J end by 6 bases, with 14 bases between. CDR3 length: 14 amino acids. The CDR3 sequence: CASSPSGSTNEQFF. The CDR3 bases are TGTGCCAGCAGCCCCTCGGGATCGACCAATGAGCAGTTCTTC.

The chain couples TRBV7-9 to TRBJ1-5; 12 nucleotides agree with TRBD1. The CDR3 contains 17 residues. The V segment lost 0 bases and the J segment 8 bases; nucleotides outside the gene matches: 8. CDR1 is SEHNR and CDR2 is FQNEAQ in the germline V gene (reference sequence). The CDR3 DNA follows: TGTGCCAGCAGCTTAGCGGCGGGACAGGGGGCGGCGGAGCCCCAGCATTTT. It encodes CASSLAAGQGAAEPQHF.

CDR3 protein: CASSSSGGSSYNEQFF. In DNA form, the CDR3 reads TGCGCCAGCAGCTCTAGCGGGGGAAGCTCCTACAATGAGCAGTTCTTC. The rearrangement joins TRBV5-1 to TRBJ2-1; 10 bases line up with TRBD2. The CDR3 extends over 16 amino acids. V was clipped by 3 bases and J by 0 bases; unmatched bases: 3. CDR1 SGHRS and CDR2 YFSETQ come from the germline V gene.

This rearrangement joins TRBV5-1 to TRBJ2-7; 10 bases align to TRBD2. J was trimmed by 0 bases and V by 0 bases; bases with no gene match: 12. The CDR3 spans 19 residues. Germline V gene lookup returns CDR1 SGHRS and CDR2 YFSETQ. CDR3 in amino acids: CASSLVPPGTSASSYEQYF. In nucleotides, the CDR3 is TGCGCCAGCAGCTTGGTGCCCCCCGGGACTAGCGCTAGCTCCTACGAGCAGTACTTC.

This CDR3 is CASSLAKRDNNEQFF. CDR3 DNA: TGTGCCAGCAGCTTAGCGAAAAGAGACAACAATGAGCAGTTCTTC. The chain has TRBV7-2 and TRBJ2-1; D gene ambiguous. CDR1 is SGHTA and CDR2 is FQGNSA in the germline V gene. Trimming cost V 0 bases and J 5 bases, with 11 bases left between them. The CDR3 loop spans 15 amino acids. Combining the CDR3 with reference TRBV7-2 and TRBJ2-1 gives the whole variable domain GAGVSQSPSNKVTEKGKDVELRCDPISGHTALYWYRQSLGQGLEFLIYFQGNSAPDKSGLPSDRFSAERTGGSVSTLTIQRTQQEDSAVYLCASSLAKRDNNEQFFGPGTRLTVL.

V gene TRBV11-2 combines with J gene TRBJ2-5; D not certain. With 0 bases removed from V and 4 bases from J, the gap between germline ends came to 9 bases. The CDR3 extends over 14 amino acids. Germline values: CDR1 SGHAT, CDR2 FQNNGV. The CDR3 protein is CASSLDLAVETQYF. The CDR3 DNA follows: TGTGCCAGCAGCTTAGATTTGGCGGTAGAGACCCAGTACTTC.

The chain is built from TRBV2 and TRBJ1-1; the D is unclear. There are 13 residues in the CDR3. Germline-derived CDR1 and CDR2 are SNHLY and FYNNEI. V lost 6 bases and J 4 bases, leaving 12 bases between the germline ends. This chain's CDR3 is CASRGKEVTEAFF. CDR3 DNA: TGTGCCAGCAGAGGAAAGGAGGTCACTGAAGCTTTCTTT.

The chain recombines TRBV12-1 with TRBJ1-2; the table names TRBD1, a call not compared with the DNA. TRBV12-1 is given as a pseudogene. CDR3 size: 15 residues. CDR3 sequence: CASSGQGAGNYGYTF. As DNA, the CDR3 is TGTGCCAGCAGCGGGCAGGGGGCAGGAAACTATGGCTACACCTTC.

V usage is TRBV27 and J usage is TRBJ2-2; 8 bases line up with TRBD1. From germline, CDR1 is MNHEY and CDR2 SMNVEV (reference sequence). This CDR3 contains 15 residues. The trim removed 5 bases at V and 3 bases at J, leaving 5 bases unmatched. The CDR3 region has the DNA TGTGCCAGCAGTCGGACAGGGTCGGACACCGGGGAGCTGTTTTTT. Encoded protein: CASSRTGSDTGELFF.

The J gene is TRBJ1-6, the V gene TRBV30; D ambiguous. The CDR3 length is 14 residues. The V end lost 0 bases, the J end lost 0 bases, and 3 bases lay between the germline ends. Germline loops: CDR1 GTSNPN, CDR2 SVGIG (reference sequence). The CDR3: CAWSVSSYNSPLHF. The CDR3 DNA sequence: TGTGCCTGGAGTGTTAGCTCCTATAATTCACCCCTCCACTTT.

CDR3 nucleotide sequence: TGTGCCTGGAGTGATGGGCAGATTGGGGGCAGTCAGTACTTC. Amino acid sequence: CAWSDGQIGGSQYF. The chain uses TRBV30 and TRBJ2-4; D might be TRBD1 (6 bases). The CDR3 is made up of 14 amino acids. The germline V and J ends were trimmed by 1 base and 12 bases, with 19 bases remaining between them. Germline CDR1 reads GTSNPN; CDR2 reads SVGIG (reference sequence).

The genes are TRBV2 and TRBJ2-5, with 8 nucleotides matching TRBD2. This CDR3 contains 13 residues. Trimming took 5 bases from V and 4 from J; bases not matched to a gene: 3. The germline gives CDR1 SNHLY, CDR2 FYNNEI. The CDR3 spells CASSIGGGETQYF. In DNA, the CDR3 is TGTGCCAGCAGTATCGGGGGGGGAGAGACCCAGTACTTC.

The J gene is TRBJ2-7, the V gene TRBV30, with D possibly TRBD1 on 5 matching bases. This CDR3 has 12 amino acids. Germline V gene sequence: CDR1 GTSNPN, CDR2 SVGIG (reference sequence). Trimming pared 3 bases from V and 2 bases from J, leaving 8 bases between. The CDR3 region has the DNA TGTGCCTGGAGGACAGCAACCTACGAGCAGTACTTC. It specifies CAWRTATYEQYF.

J is TRBJ1-6 and V is TRBV10-2; TRBD1 matches 7 bases. V dropped 3 bases and J dropped 7; count of bases not matched to a gene: 3. Per germline, CDR1 WSHSY and CDR2 SAAADI. CDR3 length: 14 residues. The CDR3 region has the DNA TGCGCCAGCAGTGAAGCAGGGGGGAATTCACCCCTCCACTTT. This sequence encodes CASSEAGGNSPLHF.

This clone was seen only once. The V and J genes are TRBV11-2 and TRBJ2-7; 9 positions match TRBD1. The V gene's germline CDR1 is SGHAT and CDR2 FQNNGV. The trim removed 5 bases at V and 1 base at J, leaving 9 bases unmatched. The CDR3 totals 16 residues. CDR3 DNA sequence: TGTGCCAGCAGCCTAACACCGGGACAGGGATCCTACGAGCAGTACTTC. Translating gives CASSLTPGQGSYEQYF.

The V call is TRBV7-2, the J call TRBJ2-7; no firm D call. V was pared by 5 bases and J by 2 bases, with 13 bases between. Germline CDR1 SGHTA, CDR2 FQGNSA. The CDR3 covers 14 residues. CDR3 protein: CASSPLGSPYEQYF. The DNA of the CDR3 is TGTGCCAGCAGCCCTCTTGGCTCCCCCTACGAGCAGTACTTC.